This T cell receptor (beta chain) was sequenced for a study of OX40 agonist ivuxolimab in advanced cancers. Study as a whole: Of mixed ages from about 23 to 79 and averaging around 60 years, the group was about 80% male.

Data came from immunoSEQ multiplex PCR; TCRdb stores just in-frame clones and leaves some out. The data contain around 92,000 clones, approximately 80% of them seen just once; the ten biggest clones take up under 3.5%. Notes on this clone: What it binds is not known.

Findings and caveats of the study: At doses 0.1 to 3.0 mg/kg, CD4+ and CD8+ clones expanded. More expanded clones were seen, on average, in CD8+ T cells than in CD4+.

This CDR3 comprises 14 residues. Trimming stripped 3 bases from V and 0 bases from J, with 8 bases between. Germline V gene data show CDR1 as MDHEN and CDR2 as SYDVKM. The input for sequencing was CD4+ or CD8+ T cells sorted from blood, taken in a trial of the OX40 agonist ivuxolimab. The chain is built from TRBV28 and TRBJ2-5, with D possibly matching TRBD2 (6 bases). The TCR comes from an adult with an advanced solid tumor such as melanoma, head and neck, liver or kidney cancer. CDR3 in amino acids: CASSLGTYQETQYF. CDR3 nucleotides: TGTGCCAGCAGTTTGGGGACTTACCAAGAGACCCAGTACTTC.